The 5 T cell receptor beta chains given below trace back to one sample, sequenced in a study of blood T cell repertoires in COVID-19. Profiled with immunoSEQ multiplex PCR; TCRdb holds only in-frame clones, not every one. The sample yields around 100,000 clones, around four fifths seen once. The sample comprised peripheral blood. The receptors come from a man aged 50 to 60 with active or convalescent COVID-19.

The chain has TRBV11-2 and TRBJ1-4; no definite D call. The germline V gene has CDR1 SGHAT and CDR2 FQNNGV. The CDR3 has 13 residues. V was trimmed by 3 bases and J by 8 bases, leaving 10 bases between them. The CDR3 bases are TGTGCCAGCAGCTTCGGGGAACACGAAAAACTGTTTTTT. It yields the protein CASSFGEHEKLFF.

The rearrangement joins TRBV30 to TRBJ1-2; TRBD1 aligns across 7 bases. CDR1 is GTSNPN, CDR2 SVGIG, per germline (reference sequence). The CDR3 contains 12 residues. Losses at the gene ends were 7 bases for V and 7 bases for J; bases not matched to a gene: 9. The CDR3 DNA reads TGTGCCTCCTCAGGGGGAGAGGGTGGCTACACCTTC. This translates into CASSGGEGGYTF.

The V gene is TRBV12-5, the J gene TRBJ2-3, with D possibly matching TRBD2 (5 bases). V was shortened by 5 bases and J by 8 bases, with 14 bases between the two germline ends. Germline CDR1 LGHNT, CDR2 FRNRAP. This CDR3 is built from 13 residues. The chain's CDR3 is CASGPDSLLTQYF. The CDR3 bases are TGTGCTAGTGGTCCGGACTCCCTCCTTACGCAGTATTTT.

CDR3 sequence reads: CASSRDRENQPQHF. Here the CDR3 DNA reads TGTGCCAGCAGTCGGGACAGGGAGAATCAGCCCCAGCATTTT. The chain uses TRBV27 and TRBJ1-5, with 9 bases aligning to TRBD1. The CDR3 is made up of 14 amino acids. Germline CDR1 reads MNHEY; CDR2 reads SMNVEV (reference sequence). V lost 5 bases, J lost 4 bases, and 3 bases stayed unmatched.

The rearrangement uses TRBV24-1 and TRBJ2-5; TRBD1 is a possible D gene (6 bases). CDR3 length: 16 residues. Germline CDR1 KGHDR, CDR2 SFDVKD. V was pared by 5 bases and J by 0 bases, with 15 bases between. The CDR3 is CATSGGPRTDQETQYF. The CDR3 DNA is TGTGCCACCAGTGGGGGACCCCGGACAGACCAAGAGACCCAGTACTTC.